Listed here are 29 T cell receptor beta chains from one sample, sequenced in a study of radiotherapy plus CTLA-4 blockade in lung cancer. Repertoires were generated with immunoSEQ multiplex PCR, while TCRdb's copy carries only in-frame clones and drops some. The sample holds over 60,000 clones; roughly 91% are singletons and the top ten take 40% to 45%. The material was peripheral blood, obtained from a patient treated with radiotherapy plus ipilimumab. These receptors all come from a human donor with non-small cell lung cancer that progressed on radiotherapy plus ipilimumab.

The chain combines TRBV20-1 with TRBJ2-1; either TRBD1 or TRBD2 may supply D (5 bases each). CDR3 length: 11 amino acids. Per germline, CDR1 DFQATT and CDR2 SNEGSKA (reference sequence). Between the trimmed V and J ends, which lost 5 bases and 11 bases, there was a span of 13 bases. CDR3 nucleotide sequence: TGCAGTGCTTTCTCCGGGACCAAGCAGTTCTTC. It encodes CSAFSGTKQFF.

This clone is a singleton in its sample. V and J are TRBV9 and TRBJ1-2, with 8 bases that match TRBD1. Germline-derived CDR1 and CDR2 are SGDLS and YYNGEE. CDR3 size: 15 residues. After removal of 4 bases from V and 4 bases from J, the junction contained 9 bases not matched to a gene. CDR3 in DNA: TGTGCCAGCAGCCCAGTCGGGGACAGGATCTATGGCTACACCTTC. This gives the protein CASSPVGDRIYGYTF.

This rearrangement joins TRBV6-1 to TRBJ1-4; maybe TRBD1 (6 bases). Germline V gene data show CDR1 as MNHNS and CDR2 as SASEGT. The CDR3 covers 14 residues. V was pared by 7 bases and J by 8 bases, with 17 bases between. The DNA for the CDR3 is TGTGCCAGCAACCTAGGGGGGGGCGGCGAAAAACTGTTTTTT. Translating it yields CASNLGGGGEKLFF.

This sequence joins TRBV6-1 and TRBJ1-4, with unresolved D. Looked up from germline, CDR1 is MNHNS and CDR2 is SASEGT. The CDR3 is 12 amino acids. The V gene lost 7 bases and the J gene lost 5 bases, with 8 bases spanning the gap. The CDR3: CASKAVNEKLFF. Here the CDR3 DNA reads TGTGCCAGCAAGGCAGTGAATGAAAAACTGTTTTTT.

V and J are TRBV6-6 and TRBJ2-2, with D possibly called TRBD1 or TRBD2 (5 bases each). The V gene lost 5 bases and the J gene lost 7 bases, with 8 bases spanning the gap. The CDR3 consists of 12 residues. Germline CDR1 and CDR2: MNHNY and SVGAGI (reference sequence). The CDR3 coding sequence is TGTGCCAGCAGTAGAGGGGACGGGGAGCTGTTTTTT. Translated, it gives CASSRGDGELFF.

CDR3 sequence reads: CASSLVGGGENTGELFF. For the CDR3, the DNA is TGTGCCAGCAGCTTGGTCGGCGGGGGCGAAAACACCGGGGAGCTGTTTTTT. V is TRBV5-4 and J is TRBJ2-2, with D perhaps matching TRBD2 (7 bases). Germline V gene sequence: CDR1 SGHNT, CDR2 YYREEE (reference sequence). The CDR3 has 17 residues. The V gene lost 0 bases and the J gene lost 2 bases, with 14 bases spanning the gap.

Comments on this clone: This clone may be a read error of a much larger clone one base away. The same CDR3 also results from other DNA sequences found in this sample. CDR3 sequence reads: CAWNCGGRGANNEQFF. The CDR3 DNA reads as TGTGCCTGGAATTGCGGGGGGCGGGGAGCTAACAATGAGCAGTTCTTC. V is TRBV30 and J is TRBJ2-1, with 8 bases aligning to TRBD2. The germline V gene encodes CDR1 GTSNPN and CDR2 SVGIG (reference sequence). This CDR3 spans 16 amino acids. The V segment lost 4 bases and the J segment 5 bases; nucleotides outside the gene matches: 13.

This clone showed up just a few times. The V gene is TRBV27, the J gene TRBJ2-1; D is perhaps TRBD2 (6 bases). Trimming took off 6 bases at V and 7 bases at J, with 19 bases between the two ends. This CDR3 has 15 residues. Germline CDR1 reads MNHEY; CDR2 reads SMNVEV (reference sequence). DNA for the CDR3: TGTGCCAGCAGCCCCCCCGGCAGGGAGGCGAATGAGCAGTTCTTC. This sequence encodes CASSPPGREANEQFF.

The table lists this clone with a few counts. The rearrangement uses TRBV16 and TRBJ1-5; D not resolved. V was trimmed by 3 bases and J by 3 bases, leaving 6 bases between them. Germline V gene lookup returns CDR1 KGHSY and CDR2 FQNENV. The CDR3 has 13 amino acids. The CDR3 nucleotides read TGTGCCAGCAGCCACGGATCCAATCAGCCCCAGCATTTT. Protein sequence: CASSHGSNQPQHF.

CDR3 loop: CASSQLGGPSNIQYF. For the CDR3, the DNA is TGTGCCAGCAGTCAGTTGGGGGGGCCCTCAAACATTCAGTACTTC. The rearrangement joins TRBV27 to TRBJ2-4; perhaps TRBD2 as D (7 bases). Trimming pared 5 bases from V and 6 bases from J, leaving 17 bases between. The CDR3 is made up of 15 amino acids. Germline assignment: CDR1 MNHEY and CDR2 SMNVEV (reference sequence).

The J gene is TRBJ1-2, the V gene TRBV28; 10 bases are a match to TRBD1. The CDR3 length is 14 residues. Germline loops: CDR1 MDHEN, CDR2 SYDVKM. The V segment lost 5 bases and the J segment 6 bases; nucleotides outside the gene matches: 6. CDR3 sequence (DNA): TGTGCCAGCAGTCAGGACAGGGGGAGGGATGGCTACACCTTC. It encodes CASSQDRGRDGYTF.

CDR3 DNA sequence: TGTGCCAGCAGTGAACTGGGGACAGGGAGCAATCAGCCCCAGCATTTT. It translates to CASSELGTGSNQPQHF. The chain recombines TRBV6-1 with TRBJ1-5; 9 nucleotides match TRBD1. Trimming at V came to 2 bases and at J to 1 base, leaving 3 bases not matched to a gene. This CDR3 has 16 amino acids. Germline V gives CDR1 MNHNS, CDR2 SASEGT.

The CDR3 nucleotides read TGCGCCAGCGGCCCAGGCTACACCTTC. Amino acids: CASGPGYTF. The gene calls are TRBV10-1 and TRBJ1-2; D is unclear. The V end was cut by 8 bases, the J end by 8 bases, with 6 bases between. This CDR3 spans 9 amino acids. CDR1 is WNHNN and CDR2 is SYGVQD in the germline V gene (reference sequence).

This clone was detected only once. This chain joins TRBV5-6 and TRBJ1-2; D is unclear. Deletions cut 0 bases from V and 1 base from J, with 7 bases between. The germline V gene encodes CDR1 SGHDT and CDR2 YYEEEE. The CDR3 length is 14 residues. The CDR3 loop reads CASSLVNINYGYTF. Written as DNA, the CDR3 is TGTGCCAGCAGCTTGGTCAATATTAACTATGGCTACACCTTC.

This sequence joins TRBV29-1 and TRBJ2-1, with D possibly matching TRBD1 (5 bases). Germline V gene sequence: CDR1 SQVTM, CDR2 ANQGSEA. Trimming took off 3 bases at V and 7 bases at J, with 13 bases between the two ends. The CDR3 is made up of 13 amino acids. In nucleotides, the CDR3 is TGCAGCGTTGAGATAGGGGTTTGGAATGAGCAGTTCTTC. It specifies CSVEIGVWNEQFF.

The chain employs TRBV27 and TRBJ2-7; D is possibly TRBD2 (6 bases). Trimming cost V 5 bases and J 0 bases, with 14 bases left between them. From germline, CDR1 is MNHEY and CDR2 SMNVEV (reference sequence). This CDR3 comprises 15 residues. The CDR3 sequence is CASSKKRRGSYEQYF. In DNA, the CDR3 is TGTGCCAGCAGTAAAAAGCGGAGGGGCTCCTACGAGCAGTACTTC.

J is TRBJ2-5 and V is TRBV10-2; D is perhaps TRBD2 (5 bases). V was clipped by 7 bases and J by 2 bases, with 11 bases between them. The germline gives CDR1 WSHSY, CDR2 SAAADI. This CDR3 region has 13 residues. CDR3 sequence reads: CASISGGQETQYF. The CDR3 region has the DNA TGCGCCAGCATCTCTGGAGGACAAGAGACCCAGTACTTC.

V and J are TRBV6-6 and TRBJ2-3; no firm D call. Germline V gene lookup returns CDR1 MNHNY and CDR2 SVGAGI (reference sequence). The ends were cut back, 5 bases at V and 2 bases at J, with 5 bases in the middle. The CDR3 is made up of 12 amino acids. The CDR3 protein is CASSRYTDTQYF. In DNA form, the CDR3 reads TGTGCCAGCAGTAGATACACAGATACGCAGTATTTT.

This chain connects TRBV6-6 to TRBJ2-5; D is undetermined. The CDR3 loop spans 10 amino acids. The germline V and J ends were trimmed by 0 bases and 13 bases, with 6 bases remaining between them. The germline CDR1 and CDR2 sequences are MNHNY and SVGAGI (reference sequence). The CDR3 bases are TGTGCCAGCAGTTACTCGAAATGGTACTTC. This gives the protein CASSYSKWYF.

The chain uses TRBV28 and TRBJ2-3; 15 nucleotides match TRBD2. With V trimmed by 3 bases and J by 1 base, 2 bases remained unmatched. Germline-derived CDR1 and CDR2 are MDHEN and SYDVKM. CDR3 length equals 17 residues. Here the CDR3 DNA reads TGTGCCAGCAGTTTTGGGACTAGCGGGAGGCGCACAGATACGCAGTATTTT. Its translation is CASSFGTSGRRTDTQYF.

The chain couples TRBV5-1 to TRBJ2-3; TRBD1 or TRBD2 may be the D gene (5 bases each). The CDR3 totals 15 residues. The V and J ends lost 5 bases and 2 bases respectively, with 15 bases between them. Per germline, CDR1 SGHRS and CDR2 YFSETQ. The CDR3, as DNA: TGCGCCAGCAGTTGGGACGGTTTACTCACAGATACGCAGTATTTT. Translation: CASSWDGLLTDTQYF. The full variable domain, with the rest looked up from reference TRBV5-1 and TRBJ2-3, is KAGVTQTPRYLIKTRGQQVTLSCSPISGHRSVSWYQQTPGQGLQFLFEYFSETQRNKGNFPGRFSGRQFSNSRSEMNVSTLELGDSALYLCASSWDGLLTDTQYFGPGTRLTVL.

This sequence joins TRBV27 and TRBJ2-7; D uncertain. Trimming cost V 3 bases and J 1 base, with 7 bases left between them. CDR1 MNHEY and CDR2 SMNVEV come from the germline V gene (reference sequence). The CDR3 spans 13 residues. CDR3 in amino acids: CASSLGGSYEQYF. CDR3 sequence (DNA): TGTGCCAGCAGTTTGGGTGGGTCCTACGAGCAGTACTTC.

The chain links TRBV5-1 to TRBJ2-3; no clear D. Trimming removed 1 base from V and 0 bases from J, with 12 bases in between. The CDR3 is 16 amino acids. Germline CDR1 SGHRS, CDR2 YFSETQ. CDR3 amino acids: CASSLLSRTSTDTQYF. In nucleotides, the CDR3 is TGCGCCAGCAGCTTGCTTTCCCGTACTAGCACAGATACGCAGTATTTT.

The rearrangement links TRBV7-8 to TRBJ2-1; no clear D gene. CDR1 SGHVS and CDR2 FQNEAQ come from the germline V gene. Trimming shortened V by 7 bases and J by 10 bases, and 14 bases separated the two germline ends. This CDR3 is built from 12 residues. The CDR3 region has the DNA TGTGCCAGCACCATAATAGAGCGCGAGCAGTTCTTC. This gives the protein CASTIIEREQFF.

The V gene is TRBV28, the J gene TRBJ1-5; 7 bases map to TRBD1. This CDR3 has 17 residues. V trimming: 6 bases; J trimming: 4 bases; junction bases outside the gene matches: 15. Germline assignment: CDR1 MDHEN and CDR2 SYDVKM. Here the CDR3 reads CASSPTRQGGSNQPQHF. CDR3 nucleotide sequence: TGTGCCAGCAGCCCTACCAGACAGGGTGGTTCGAATCAGCCCCAGCATTTT.

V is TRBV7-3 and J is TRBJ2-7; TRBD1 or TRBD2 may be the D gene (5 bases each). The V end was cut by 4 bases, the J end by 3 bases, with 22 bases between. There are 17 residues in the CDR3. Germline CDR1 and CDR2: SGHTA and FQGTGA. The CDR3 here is CASSYTEPGPKFYEQYV. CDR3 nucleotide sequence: TGTGCCAGCAGCTATACAGAACCGGGACCAAAATTCTACGAGCAGTACGTC.

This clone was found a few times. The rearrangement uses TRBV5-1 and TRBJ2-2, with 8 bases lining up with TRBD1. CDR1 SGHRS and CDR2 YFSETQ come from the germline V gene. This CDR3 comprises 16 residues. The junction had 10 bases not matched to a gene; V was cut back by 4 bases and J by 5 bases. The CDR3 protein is CASSRAADRVTGELFF. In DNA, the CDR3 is TGCGCCAGCAGCCGAGCAGCGGACAGGGTAACCGGGGAGCTGTTTTTT. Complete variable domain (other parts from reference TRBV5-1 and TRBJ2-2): KAGVTQTPRYLIKTRGQQVTLSCSPISGHRSVSWYQQTPGQGLQFLFEYFSETQRNKGNFPGRFSGRQFSNSRSEMNVSTLELGDSALYLCASSRAADRVTGELFFGEGSRLTVL.

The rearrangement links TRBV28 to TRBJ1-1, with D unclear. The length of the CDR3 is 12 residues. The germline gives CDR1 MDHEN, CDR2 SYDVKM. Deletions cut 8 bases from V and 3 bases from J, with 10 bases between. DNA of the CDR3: TGTGCCAGCGGGCGGCAGGACACTGAAGCTTTCTTT. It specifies CASGRQDTEAFF.

The CDR3 sequence: CASSLYGTGDWGYTF. The DNA for the CDR3 is TGTGCCAGCAGCTTATATGGGACAGGGGATTGGGGCTACACCTTC. The genes are TRBV13 and TRBJ1-2, with 10 bases lining up with TRBD1. Per germline, CDR1 PRHDT and CDR2 FYEKMQ (reference sequence). V shed 2 bases, J shed 8 bases, and the junction held 8 bases outside the gene matches. This CDR3 comprises 15 residues.